Listed below are T cell receptor beta chains from one sample, sequenced in a study of shared clonotypes between healthy human individuals. The method was immunoSEQ multiplex PCR; TCRdb's version includes in-frame clones alone and lacks a portion of them. The sample includes more than 600,000 clones, around 92% of them seen just once. The sample comprised naive CD8+ T cells sorted from blood. The receptors derive from a man aged 30 to 39 in good health. CDR3s include the opening cysteine and the closing phenylalanine or tryptophan. Size is omitted from some rows. Given values are once, few, many or a class for expanded clones.

size: -; J: TRBJ2-1; V: TRBV6-4; CDR3: CASSENGGKYNEQFF
size: -; J: TRBJ1-1; V: TRBV7-9; CDR3: CASSYSIDLEAFF
size: -; J: TRBJ2-7; V: TRBV5-6; CDR3: CASSLDETYEQYF
size: -; J: TRBJ2-2; V: TRBV4-1; CDR3: CASSHYVGSGELFF
size: -; J: TRBJ2-2; V: TRBV29-1; CDR3: CSVERGDTGELFF
size: -; J: TRBJ2-1; V: TRBV27; CDR3: CASSRQGPEGYNNEQFF
size: -; J: TRBJ2-2; V: TRBV5-4; CDR3: CASSSRGWDQNTGELFF
size: once; J: TRBJ1-2; V: TRBV4-2; CDR3: CASSQDRDYGYTF
size: -; J: TRBJ1-5; V: TRBV7-9; CDR3: CASSPSGQPQHF
size: -; J: TRBJ1-1; V: TRBV5-6; CDR3: CASIGQGAFMDTEAFF
size: -; J: TRBJ1-4; V: TRBV7-9; CDR3: CASSLVGINEKLFF